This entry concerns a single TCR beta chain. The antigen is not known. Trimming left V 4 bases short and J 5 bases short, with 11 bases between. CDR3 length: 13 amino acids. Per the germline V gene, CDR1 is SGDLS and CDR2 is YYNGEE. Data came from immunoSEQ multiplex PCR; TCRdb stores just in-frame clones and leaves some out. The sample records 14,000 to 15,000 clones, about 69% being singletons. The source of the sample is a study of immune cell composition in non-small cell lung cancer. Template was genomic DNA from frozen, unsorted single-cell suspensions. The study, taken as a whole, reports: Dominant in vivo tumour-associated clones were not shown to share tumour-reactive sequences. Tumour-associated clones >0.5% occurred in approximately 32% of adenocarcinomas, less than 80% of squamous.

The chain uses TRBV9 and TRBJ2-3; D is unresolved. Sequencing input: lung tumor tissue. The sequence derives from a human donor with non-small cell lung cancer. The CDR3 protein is CASSPRPVDTQYF. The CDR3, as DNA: TGTGCCAGCAGCCCCCGTCCCGTAGATACGCAGTATTTT. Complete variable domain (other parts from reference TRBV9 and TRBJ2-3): DSGVTQTPKHLITATGQRVTLRCSPRSGDLSVYWYQQSLDQGLQFLIQYYNGEERAKGNILERFSAQQFPDLHSELNLSSLELGDSALYFCASSPRPVDTQYFGPGTRLTVL.